Listed here are 4 T cell receptor beta chains from one sample, sequenced in a study of shared clonotypes between healthy human individuals. Sequencing was performed with immunoSEQ multiplex PCR; in TCRdb, only in-frame clones are kept and a portion is missing. This sample has 490,000 or so clones, with 76% found just once. What was sequenced was PBMCs. These receptor sequences come from a woman aged 40 to 55 in good health. Some clones in this sample may be carry-over from other donors' samples.

V gene TRBV7-3 combines with J gene TRBJ1-1, with D tentatively TRBD1 (6 bases). The CDR3 is made up of 13 amino acids. The germline CDR1 and CDR2 sequences are SGHTA and FQGTGA. The ends were cut back, 5 bases at V and 7 bases at J, with 14 bases in the middle. This CDR3 reads CASSPNRDLEAFF. The CDR3 DNA sequence: TGTGCCAGCAGCCCCAACAGGGACCTTGAAGCTTTCTTT.

This chain joins TRBV7-9 and TRBJ1-1; D not resolved. CDR1 SEHNR and CDR2 FQNEAQ come from the germline V gene (reference sequence). The CDR3 length is 11 residues. Trimming pared 2 bases from V and 7 bases from J, leaving 5 bases between. The CDR3 nucleotides read TGTGCCAGCAGCTTATTTGTTGAAGCTTTCTTT. Protein sequence: CASSLFVEAFF.

The chain is built from TRBV15 and TRBJ1-2; tentatively, D is TRBD1 (6 bases). CDR3 length: 16 residues. Trimming shortened V by 0 bases and J by 3 bases, and 14 bases separated the two germline ends. Germline values: CDR1 LNHNV, CDR2 YYDKDF (reference sequence). CDR3 protein: CATSREYRATHYGYTF. CDR3 nucleotide sequence: TGTGCCACCAGCAGAGAATACAGGGCCACCCACTATGGCTACACCTTC.

The J gene is TRBJ1-1, the V gene TRBV19; 7 bases map to TRBD1. CDR1 and CDR2 (germline): LNHDA, SQIVND (reference sequence). Germline trimming cut 6 bases from V and 4 bases from J; bases unmatched to any gene: 5. The CDR3 covers 13 residues. CDR3 nucleotides: TGTGCCAGTAGCCAGGACAGGAGCACTGAAGCTTTCTTT. Its translation: CASSQDRSTEAFF.